These 9 T cell receptor beta chains originate from one sample sequenced in a study of cytomegalovirus exposure and HLA in healthy donors. Generated by immunoSEQ multiplex PCR, the TCRdb table keeps only in-frame clones and is missing some. The data show 80,000 to 90,000 clones, with about 96% seen just once and 0.78% held by the top ten. The specimen was PBMCs. The source is a young man in good health and CMV-seronegative.

This sequence joins TRBV7-6 and TRBJ1-4, with D unresolved. There are 19 residues in the CDR3. In germline, CDR1 is SGHVS, CDR2 FNYEAQ. Deletions cut 0 bases from V and 0 bases from J, with 17 bases between. The CDR3 DNA reads as TGTGCCAGCAGCTTAGCGGTCAGGCGTGGGTCTGCAACTAATGAAAAACTGTTTTTT. Protein sequence: CASSLAVRRGSATNEKLFF.

The V gene is TRBV6-6, the J gene TRBJ1-5; 9 bases are a match to TRBD1. CDR1 and CDR2 from the germline V gene are MNHNY and SVGAGI (reference sequence). The CDR3 totals 14 residues. Germline trimming cut 6 bases from V and 4 bases from J; bases unmatched to any gene: 4. The CDR3 DNA sequence: TGTGCCAGCAGATCGACAGGGGGTAATCAGCCCCAGCATTTT. Protein: CASRSTGGNQPQHF.

The chain employs TRBV10-3 and TRBJ2-5; no definite D call. The germline V and J ends were trimmed by 6 bases and 0 bases, with 5 bases remaining between them. The length of the CDR3 is 12 residues. Germline loops: CDR1 ENHRY, CDR2 SYGVKD. For the CDR3, the DNA is TGTGCCATCAGCTCTGACCAAGAGACCCAGTACTTC. Protein sequence: CAISSDQETQYF.

J is TRBJ1-2 and V is TRBV19; D gene ambiguous. Between the trimmed V and J ends, which lost 3 bases and 0 bases, there was a span of 8 bases. This CDR3 is built from 14 residues. Germline values: CDR1 LNHDA, CDR2 SQIVND (reference sequence). CDR3 in amino acids: CASSILGANYGYTF. The CDR3 region has the DNA TGTGCCAGTAGTATCCTAGGCGCTAACTATGGCTACACCTTC.

The rearrangement links TRBV30 to TRBJ2-6; TRBD2 aligns across 9 bases. This CDR3 has 14 residues. Germline CDR1 is GTSNPN and CDR2 is SVGIG (reference sequence). The ends lost 7 bases at V and 3 bases at J; junction bases unmatched: 4. CDR3 nucleotides: TGTGCCTCGGCGGGGGGGAGTGGGGCCAACGTCCTGACTTTC. This codes for CASAGGSGANVLTF.

V usage is TRBV5-1 and J usage is TRBJ1-1, with D uncertain. In germline, CDR1 is SGHRS, CDR2 YFSETQ. The CDR3 spans 14 residues. The V gene lost 0 bases and the J gene lost 1 base, with 7 bases spanning the gap. CDR3 DNA sequence: TGCGCCAGCAGCTTGGGACAAACGAACACTGAAGCTTTCTTT. Translated: CASSLGQTNTEAFF.

V usage is TRBV11-2 and J usage is TRBJ2-7, with a possible D match to TRBD2 (5 bases). Germline V gene lookup returns CDR1 SGHAT and CDR2 FQNNGV. V lost 3 bases to trimming and J lost 2 bases, with 17 bases between them. The CDR3 contains 16 residues. The CDR3 here is CASSFNGGGSAYEQYF. Written as DNA, the CDR3 is TGTGCCAGCAGCTTTAATGGAGGCGGTAGTGCCTACGAGCAGTACTTC.

The genes are TRBV5-1 and TRBJ1-5, with D unresolved. Germline V gives CDR1 SGHRS, CDR2 YFSETQ. The CDR3 covers 14 residues. V was trimmed by 4 bases and J by 3 bases, leaving 11 bases between them. The CDR3 DNA reads as TGCGCCAGCAGCGAGGGCACTACCAATCAGCCCCAGCATTTT. It yields the protein CASSEGTTNQPQHF.

The rearrangement links TRBV7-8 to TRBJ1-1; D is ambiguous. The CDR3 sequence is 12 residues long. V shed 5 bases and J shed 8 bases, with 12 bases lying between them. Germline V CDR1 and CDR2: SGHVS, FQNEAQ. CDR3 sequence (DNA): TGTGCCAGCAGCCCGCGGCACGGCGAAGCTTTCTTT. Amino acid sequence: CASSPRHGEAFF. Based on the CDR3 plus reference TRBV7-8 and TRBJ1-1, the full variable domain is GAGVSQSPRYKVAKRGQDVALRCDPISGHVSLFWYQQALGQGPEFLTYFQNEAQLDKSGLPSDRFFAERPEGSVSTLKIQRTQQEDSAVYLCASSPRHGEAFFGQGTRLTVV.